This entry lists 26 T cell receptor beta chains sequenced from one sample in a study of blood T cell repertoires in COVID-19. Measured with immunoSEQ multiplex PCR; TCRdb has only the in-frame clones, and not every one. The sample consists of 90,000 or so clones, around 88% of them appearing once. The material sequenced was peripheral blood. The receptors stem from a woman aged 60-75 years with COVID-19, enrolled during active disease.

The chain employs TRBV7-5 and TRBJ2-7; TRBD1, the D gene given by the table, was not confirmed from the DNA. TRBV7-5 is a pseudogene locus. The length of the CDR3 is 15 residues. The CDR3 coding sequence is TGTGCCAGAAGCTTTTTGGGACAGGGGGAAGACGAGCAGTACTTC. Translated: CARSFLGQGEDEQYF.

The chain uses TRBV18 and TRBJ2-3; D perhaps matches TRBD2 (6 bases). This CDR3 spans 13 amino acids. V was clipped by 3 bases and J by 4 bases, with 8 bases between them. Germline V lookup: CDR1 KGHSH, CDR2 LQKENI. The CDR3 protein is CASSPGTPDTQYF. For the CDR3, the DNA is TGTGCCAGCTCACCCGGGACTCCAGATACGCAGTATTTT.

This chain uses TRBV20-1 with TRBJ2-1; D is undetermined. Germline CDR1 and CDR2: DFQATT and SNEGSKA (reference sequence). The CDR3 runs 10 residues. Trimming took 7 bases from V and 5 from J, leaving 6 bases between them. As DNA, the CDR3 is TGCAGTGGGGCCGACAATGAGCAGTTCTTC. Its protein product is CSGADNEQFF.

In DNA form, the CDR3 reads TGTGCCAGCAGTTACCCGGAGACAGGAGAATACAATGAGCAGTTCTTC. This translates into CASSYPETGEYNEQFF. The V and J genes are TRBV6-2 or TRBV6-3 and TRBJ2-1, with D maybe TRBD1 (6 bases). In germline, CDR1 is MNHEY, CDR2 SVGEGT. This CDR3 spans 16 amino acids. V lost 2 bases to trimming and J lost 4 bases, with 15 bases between them.

The genes are TRBV13 and TRBJ1-3, with TRBD1 matching 7 bases. This CDR3 contains 15 residues. Trimming cost V 4 bases and J 0 bases; bases outside gene matches: 3. Germline CDR1 reads PRHDT; CDR2 reads FYEKMQ (reference sequence). The CDR3 loop reads CASSWTGHSGNTIYF. Written as DNA, the CDR3 is TGTGCCAGCAGCTGGACAGGTCACTCTGGAAACACCATATATTTT.

CDR3 in amino acids: CASSIPGSGRAYEQYF. CDR3 sequence (DNA): TGTGCCAGCAGTATCCCCGGGAGCGGTCGGGCCTACGAGCAGTACTTC. The rearrangement uses TRBV28 and TRBJ2-7, with a possible D match to TRBD2 (6 bases). Germline V gene data show CDR1 as MDHEN and CDR2 as SYDVKM. The CDR3 is 16 amino acids. V lost 5 bases and J 2 bases, leaving 19 bases between the germline ends.

J is TRBJ1-4 and V is TRBV5-8, with 10 bases lining up with TRBD1. The CDR3 extends over 18 amino acids. With V trimmed by 0 bases and J by 3 bases, 8 bases remained unmatched. Germline lookup yields CDR1 SGHTS and CDR2 YDEGEE. CDR3 residues: CASSLVGTGVLANEKLFF. The CDR3 DNA follows: TGTGCCAGCAGCTTGGTCGGGACAGGGGTGTTGGCTAATGAAAAACTGTTTTTT. The full variable domain, rest sourced from reference TRBV5-8 and TRBJ1-4, is EAGVTQSPTHLIKTRGQQATLRCSPISGHTSVYWYQQALGLGLQFLLWYDEGEERNRGNFPPRFSGRQFPNYSSELNVNALELEDSALYLCASSLVGTGVLANEKLFFGSGTQLSVL.

V and J are TRBV7-2 and TRBJ2-3; 9 bases agree with TRBD2. The ends lost 1 base at V and 3 bases at J; junction bases unmatched: 5. CDR1 and CDR2 from the germline V gene are SGHTA and FQGNSA. CDR3 length: 16 amino acids. The CDR3 protein is CASSLGAGGPTDTQYF. The CDR3 nucleotides read TGTGCCAGCAGCTTAGGGGCGGGGGGGCCTACAGATACGCAGTATTTT. Full variable domain (outside the CDR3, taken from reference TRBV7-2 and TRBJ2-3): GAGVSQSPSNKVTEKGKDVELRCDPISGHTALYWYRQSLGQGLEFLIYFQGNSAPDKSGLPSDRFSAERTGGSVSTLTIQRTQQEDSAVYLCASSLGAGGPTDTQYFGPGTRLTVL.

This chain links TRBV7-2 with TRBJ2-7; maybe TRBD1 (5 bases). Germline assignment: CDR1 SGHTA and CDR2 FQGNSA. This CDR3 region has 13 residues. V was shortened by 5 bases and J by 2 bases, with 10 bases between the two germline ends. CDR3 DNA: TGTGCCAGCAGCCCCCAACAGGCCTACGAGCAGTACTTC. Protein product: CASSPQQAYEQYF.

The chain couples TRBV7-2 to TRBJ2-3; the D is unclear. V was cut by 0 bases and J by 6 bases, with 10 bases left in between. Per germline, CDR1 SGHTA and CDR2 FQGNSA. The CDR3 contains 14 residues. The CDR3 bases are TGTGCCAGCAGCTTAGCGCTAGTCACTGATACGCAGTATTTT. This codes for CASSLALVTDTQYF.

The chain is built from TRBV7-6 and TRBJ2-2; D is possibly TRBD2 (6 bases). CDR3 length: 19 residues. Trimming left V 7 bases short and J 0 bases short, with 24 bases between. Germline CDR1 is SGHVS and CDR2 is FNYEAQ. In DNA form, the CDR3 reads TGTGCCAGCAACTATCCCCGGGGTAGCGGCGATACGAACACCGGGGAGCTGTTTTTT. It is translated as CASNYPRGSGDTNTGELFF.

The J gene is TRBJ2-1, the V gene TRBV3-1 (or the pseudogene TRBV3-2); D perhaps matches TRBD2 (5 bases). This CDR3 region has 13 residues. CDR1 LGHDT and CDR2 YNNKEL come from the germline V gene (reference sequence). V lost 2 bases and J 9 bases, leaving 11 bases between the germline ends. The CDR3 coding sequence is TGTGCCAGCAGCCAAAGCGCGGCGGGTGAGCAGTTCTTC. It encodes CASSQSAAGEQFF.

This chain joins TRBV6-5 and TRBJ1-3; D not resolved. The CDR3 has 15 residues. Germline V CDR1 and CDR2: MNHEY, SVGAGI. The V gene lost 1 base and the J gene lost 0 bases, with 7 bases spanning the gap. The CDR3 DNA reads TGTGCCAGCAGTTACTTTGGGAGCTCTGGAAACACCATATATTTT. As protein: CASSYFGSSGNTIYF.

This clone was seen a few times. The chain couples TRBV11-2 to TRBJ1-2; D may be TRBD1 (5 bases). Per the germline V gene, CDR1 is SGHAT and CDR2 is FQNNGV. The CDR3 has 12 residues. Trimming removed 4 bases from V and 6 bases from J, with 9 bases in between. The CDR3, as DNA: TGTGCCAGCAGCTGGGAAGGGGATGGCTACACCTTC. Residues: CASSWEGDGYTF.

This rearrangement joins TRBV7-8 to TRBJ1-2, with D perhaps matching TRBD1 (6 bases). The CDR3 runs to 14 residues. V dropped 6 bases and J dropped 4 bases, with 15 bases sitting between them. Germline values: CDR1 SGHVS, CDR2 FQNEAQ. CDR3 residues: CASSHPGQVYGYTF. The DNA for the CDR3 is TGTGCCAGCAGTCATCCGGGACAAGTCTATGGCTACACCTTC.

The CDR3 bases are TGTGCCAGCAGTTTTTACCGCGGAACAAATACCGGGGAGCTGTTTTTT. The encoded protein is CASSFYRGTNTGELFF. The chain has TRBV27 and TRBJ2-2, with D unresolved. Germline assignment: CDR1 MNHEY and CDR2 SMNVEV (reference sequence). V was pared by 3 bases and J by 5 bases, with 16 bases between. CDR3 length: 16 residues.

J is TRBJ2-1 and V is TRBV7-3, with TRBD2 matching 12 bases. CDR1 is SGHTA and CDR2 is FQGTGA in the germline V gene. The CDR3 spans 14 residues. Trimming took 5 bases from V and 7 from J; bases not matched to a gene: 3. The CDR3 spells CASSPTSGRNEQFF. In DNA form, the CDR3 reads TGTGCCAGCAGCCCGACTAGCGGGAGAAATGAGCAGTTCTTC. Full variable domain (outside the CDR3, taken from reference TRBV7-3 and TRBJ2-1): GAGVSQTPSNKVTEKGKYVELRCDPISGHTALYWYRQSLGQGPEFLIYFQGTGAADDSGLPNDRFFAVRPEGSVSTLKIQRTERGDSAVYLCASSPTSGRNEQFFGPGTRLTVL.

V usage is TRBV5-6 and J usage is TRBJ2-5, with D possibly TRBD1 on 5 matching bases. Between the trimmed V and J ends, which lost 1 base and 1 base, there was a span of 14 bases. This CDR3 is 16 amino acids long. Germline CDR1 is SGHDT and CDR2 is YYEEEE. The CDR3 coding sequence is TGTGCCAGCAGCTTGTGGGGCAGAACTTCCCAAGAGACCCAGTACTTC. This translates into CASSLWGRTSQETQYF.

The gene calls are TRBV28 and TRBJ1-1; a weak D match, TRBD1 (6 bases). This CDR3 spans 14 amino acids. V gave up 2 bases and J gave up 0 bases, with 7 bases separating them. The germline gives CDR1 MDHEN, CDR2 SYDVKM. CDR3 DNA sequence: TGTGCCAGCAGTTTAGGACAGCTGAACACTGAAGCTTTCTTT. It is translated as CASSLGQLNTEAFF.

This chain uses TRBV18 with TRBJ2-4, with TRBD2 matching 8 bases. The ends lost 6 bases at V and 2 bases at J; junction bases unmatched: 3. The CDR3 spans 14 residues. The germline CDR1 and CDR2 sequences are KGHSH and LQKENI. CDR3 sequence (DNA): TGTGCCAGCTCCCGGGAGGGGACCAAAAACATTCAGTACTTC. Its protein product is CASSREGTKNIQYF.

The chain is built from TRBV5-4 and TRBJ1-5, with 12 bases matching TRBD1. The CDR3 is 18 residues long. V lost 4 bases and J lost 5; bases outside the gene matches: 13. Germline V gene sequence: CDR1 SGHNT, CDR2 YYREEE (reference sequence). DNA for the CDR3: TGTGCCAGCAGCCTCGGGACAGGGGGCTACCGAATCCATCAGCCCCAGCATTTT. This translates into CASSLGTGGYRIHQPQHF.

J is TRBJ2-1 and V is TRBV12-3 or TRBV12-4; D is perhaps TRBD2 (6 bases). This CDR3 comprises 13 residues. Trimming stripped 2 bases from V and 10 bases from J, with 12 bases between. CDR3 amino acids: CASSLNYGGEQFF. CDR3 bases: TGTGCCAGCAGTTTAAACTACGGAGGGGAGCAGTTCTTC.

As for this clone: The same CDR3 arises from other DNA sequences in this sample as well. The CDR3 nucleotides read TGTGCCAGCAGTTTGTGGGGGCCCAATTCACCCCTCCACTTT. As protein: CASSLWGPNSPLHF. The chain links TRBV27 to TRBJ1-6, with D maybe TRBD1 (6 bases). There are 14 residues in the CDR3. V dropped 3 bases and J dropped 7 bases, with 10 bases sitting between them. Germline V lookup: CDR1 MNHEY, CDR2 SMNVEV (reference sequence).

V usage is TRBV29-1 and J usage is TRBJ1-4; D is unresolved. The length of the CDR3 is 16 residues. Trimming stripped 0 bases from V and 0 bases from J, with 11 bases between. Germline V gene sequence: CDR1 SQVTM, CDR2 ANQGSEA. The CDR3 bases are TGCAGCGTTGAAGACCTCATGAGTGCAACTAATGAAAAACTGTTTTTT. Amino acids: CSVEDLMSATNEKLFF.

The V gene is TRBV5-4, the J gene TRBJ2-7, with a possible D match to TRBD1 (5 bases). This CDR3 is 14 amino acids long. CDR1 is SGHNT and CDR2 is YYREEE in the germline V gene (reference sequence). Trimming took off 0 bases at V and 0 bases at J, with 7 bases between the two ends. CDR3 in amino acids: CASSLGQSSYEQYF. The CDR3 region has the DNA TGTGCCAGCAGCTTGGGACAGAGCTCCTACGAGCAGTACTTC.

V usage is TRBV2 and J usage is TRBJ2-3, with 9 nucleotides matching TRBD1. Germline assignment: CDR1 SNHLY and CDR2 FYNNEI. J was trimmed by 6 bases and V by 9 bases; bases with no gene match: 13. The CDR3 runs to 15 residues. CDR3: CARETGGAQSDTQYF. DNA for the CDR3: TGTGCCAGAGAAACAGGGGGCGCGCAGTCTGATACGCAGTATTTT.